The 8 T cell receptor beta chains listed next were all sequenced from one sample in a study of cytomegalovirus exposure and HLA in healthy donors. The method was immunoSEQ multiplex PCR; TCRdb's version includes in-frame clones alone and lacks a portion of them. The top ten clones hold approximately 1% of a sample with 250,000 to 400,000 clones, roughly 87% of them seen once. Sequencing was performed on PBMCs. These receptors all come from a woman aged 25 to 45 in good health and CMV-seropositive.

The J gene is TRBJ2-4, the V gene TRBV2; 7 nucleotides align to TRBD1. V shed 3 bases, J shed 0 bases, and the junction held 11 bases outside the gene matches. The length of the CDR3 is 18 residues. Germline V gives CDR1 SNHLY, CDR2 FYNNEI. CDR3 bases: TGTGCCAGCAGTGAGGAATGGACAGGCCCCCTAGCCAAAAACATTCAGTACTTC. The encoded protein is CASSEEWTGPLAKNIQYF.

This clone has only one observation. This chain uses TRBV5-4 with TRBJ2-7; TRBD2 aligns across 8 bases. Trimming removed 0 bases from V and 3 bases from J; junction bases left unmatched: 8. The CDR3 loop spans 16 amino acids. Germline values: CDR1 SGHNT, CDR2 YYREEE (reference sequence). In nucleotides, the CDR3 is TGTGCCAGCAGCTTGGCGGGAGGGCAGAACTACTACGAGCAGTACTTC. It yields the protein CASSLAGGQNYYEQYF.

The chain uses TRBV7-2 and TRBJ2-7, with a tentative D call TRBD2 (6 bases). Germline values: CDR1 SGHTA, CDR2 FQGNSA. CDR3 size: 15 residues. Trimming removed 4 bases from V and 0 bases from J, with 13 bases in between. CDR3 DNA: TGTGCCAGCAGCTCCCCCGGGGGTCTCTCCTACGAGCAGTACTTC. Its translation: CASSSPGGLSYEQYF. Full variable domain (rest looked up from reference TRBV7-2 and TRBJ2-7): GAGVSQSPSNKVTEKGKDVELRCDPISGHTALYWYRQSLGQGLEFLIYFQGNSAPDKSGLPSDRFSAERTGGSVSTLTIQRTQQEDSAVYLCASSSPGGLSYEQYFGPGTRLTVT.

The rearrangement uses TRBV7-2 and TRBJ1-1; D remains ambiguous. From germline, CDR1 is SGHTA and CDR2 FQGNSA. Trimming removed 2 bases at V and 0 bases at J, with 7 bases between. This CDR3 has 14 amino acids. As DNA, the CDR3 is TGTGCCAGCAGCTTACTGGGAGTGAACACTGAAGCTTTCTTT. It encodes CASSLLGVNTEAFF.

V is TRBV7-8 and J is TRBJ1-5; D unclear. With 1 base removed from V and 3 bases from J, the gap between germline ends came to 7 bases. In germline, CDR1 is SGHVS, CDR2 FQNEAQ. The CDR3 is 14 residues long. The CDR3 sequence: CASSLVQINQPQHF. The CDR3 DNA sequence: TGTGCCAGCAGCTTAGTGCAGATCAATCAGCCCCAGCATTTT.

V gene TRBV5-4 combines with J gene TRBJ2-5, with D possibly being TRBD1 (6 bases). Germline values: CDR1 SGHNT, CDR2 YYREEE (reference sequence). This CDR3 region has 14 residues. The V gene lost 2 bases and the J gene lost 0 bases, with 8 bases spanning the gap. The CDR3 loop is CASSFRDNQETQYF. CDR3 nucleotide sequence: TGTGCCAGCAGCTTTCGGGACAACCAAGAGACCCAGTACTTC.

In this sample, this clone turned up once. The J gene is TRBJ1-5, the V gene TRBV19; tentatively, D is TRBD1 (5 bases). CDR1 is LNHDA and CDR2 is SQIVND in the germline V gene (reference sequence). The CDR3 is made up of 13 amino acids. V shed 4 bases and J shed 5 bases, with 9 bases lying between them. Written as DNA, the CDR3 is TGTGCCAGTAGTAAGGGGAGCGATCAGCCCCAGCATTTT. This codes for CASSKGSDQPQHF.

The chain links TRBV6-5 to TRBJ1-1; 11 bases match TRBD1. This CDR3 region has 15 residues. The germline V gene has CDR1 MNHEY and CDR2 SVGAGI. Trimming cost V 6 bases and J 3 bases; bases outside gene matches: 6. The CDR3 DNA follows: TGTGCCAGCAGCAGGACAGGGGGCGCCGACACTGAAGCTTTCTTT. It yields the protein CASSRTGGADTEAFF.